The 26 T cell receptor beta chains below were found in one sample sequenced in a study of vaccination and CD4 T cells after COVID-19. Stated treatment: approximately 10-day PBMC culture with coronavirus spike peptide pools or control peptides (ViraFEST assay). These receptors' targets are unknown. Scientists ran DNA taken from cultured CD4+ T cells through the Oncomine TCR Beta short-read assay for sequencing. From the PCR reads, TCRdb called clonotypes with MiXCR, one entry per CDR3 protein. The data hold roughly 24,000 distinct CDR3 sequences, with 64% observed a single time. Sample: CD4+ T cells from blood, cultured in vitro. The receptors stem from a human donor who had recovered from COVID-19.

The CDR3 sequence is CASSFRGLAGPSYNEQFF. For the CDR3, the DNA is TGTGCCAGCAGCTTCCGAGGACTAGCGGGACCCTCCTACAATGAGCAGTTCTTC. The gene calls are TRBV7-2 and TRBJ2-1, with 12 bases identical to TRBD2. Germline V CDR1 and CDR2: SGHTA, FQGNSA. The CDR3 length is 18 residues. The J segment lost 0 bases and the V segment lost 3 bases, leaving 6 bases of the junction unmatched.

The CDR3 DNA reads as TGTGCCAGCAGCCTGACAGCCCGAGGCTCCTACGAGCAGTACTTC. Protein: CASSLTARGSYEQYF. The chain carries TRBV7-9 and TRBJ2-7, with D perhaps matching TRBD1 (5 bases). Between the trimmed V and J ends, which lost 5 bases and 0 bases, there was a span of 14 bases. CDR1 is SEHNR and CDR2 is FQNEAQ in the germline V gene (reference sequence). The length of the CDR3 is 15 residues.

The chain links TRBV10-1 to TRBJ2-2; 14 positions match TRBD2. Trimming removed 5 bases from V and 5 bases from J; junction bases left unmatched: 4. CDR3 size: 16 residues. Germline-derived CDR1 and CDR2 are WNHNN and SYGVQD (reference sequence). The CDR3 coding sequence is TGCGCCAGCAGTCTGGGACTAGCGGGAGTGACCGGGGAGCTGTTTTTT. Translating it yields CASSLGLAGVTGELFF.

V gene TRBV20-1 combines with J gene TRBJ2-5; 12 bases agree with TRBD2. The trim removed 2 bases at V and 2 bases at J, leaving 9 bases unmatched. The germline CDR1 and CDR2 sequences are DFQATT and SNEGSKA (reference sequence). The CDR3 extends over 17 amino acids. The CDR3 here is CSARLAGGPYRQETQYF. The DNA for the CDR3 is TGCAGTGCTAGACTAGCGGGAGGGCCCTATCGGCAAGAGACCCAGTACTTC.

This chain joins TRBV10-3 and TRBJ1-1, with unresolved D. This CDR3 region has 13 residues. The V gene lost 0 bases and the J gene lost 8 bases, with 10 bases spanning the gap. Germline V gene sequence: CDR1 ENHRY, CDR2 SYGVKD. This chain's CDR3 is CAISESPAGEAFF. The CDR3 coding sequence is TGTGCCATCAGTGAGTCGCCGGCGGGCGAAGCTTTCTTT.

The V call is TRBV20-1, the J call TRBJ1-1; a possible D gene is TRBD1 (5 bases). CDR3 length equals 15 residues. Between the trimmed V and J ends, which lost 6 bases and 1 base, there was a span of 18 bases. Looked up from germline, CDR1 is DFQATT and CDR2 is SNEGSKA (reference sequence). In DNA, the CDR3 is TGCAGTGCCCCCACGTTCAGGGCAACGAACACTGAAGCTTTCTTT. Amino acids: CSAPTFRATNTEAFF.

As to this clonotype: The CDR3 does not close with the conserved phenylalanine or tryptophan, likely indicating a read error. The V gene is TRBV5-5, the J gene TRBJ2-1, with 12 bases that match TRBD1. Germline loops: CDR1 SGHKS, CDR2 YYEKEE (reference sequence). The J segment lost 8 bases and the V segment lost 5 bases, leaving 5 bases of the junction unmatched. The length of the CDR3 is 14 residues. CDR3 bases: TGTGCCAGCAGGTCGGGACAGGGGGCATATGAGCAGTTCATC. This sequence encodes CASRSGQGAYEQFI.

J is TRBJ1-5 and V is TRBV6-1; unclear D gene. Germline V gene data show CDR1 as MNHNS and CDR2 as SASEGT. The length of the CDR3 is 15 residues. Trimming left V 6 bases short and J 4 bases short, with 16 bases between. DNA of the CDR3: TGTGCCAGCAGCCGCACGCGGGCCTCTAATCAGCCCCAGCATTTT. Translating it yields CASSRTRASNQPQHF.

The chain carries TRBV7-9 and TRBJ2-1; 13 bases fit TRBD2. The germline V gene encodes CDR1 SEHNR and CDR2 FQNEAQ (reference sequence). The length of the CDR3 is 16 residues. The V and J ends lost 5 bases and 9 bases, in that order; junction bases with no gene match: 10. The CDR3 sequence: CASSPLRTSGRLEQFF. CDR3 in DNA: TGTGCCAGCAGCCCCCTGCGGACTAGCGGGAGACTTGAGCAGTTCTTC. Full variable domain (rest looked up from reference TRBV7-9 and TRBJ2-1): DTGVSQNPRHKITKRGQNVTFRCDPISEHNRLYWYRQTLGQGPEFLTYFQNEAQLEKSRLLSDRFSAERPKGSFSTLEIQRTEQGDSAMYLCASSPLRTSGRLEQFFGPGTRLTVL.

This clonotype was detected only once. The V gene is TRBV19, the J gene TRBJ1-5; 8 bases match TRBD1. CDR3 length: 14 residues. V lost 3 bases, J lost 6 bases, and 4 bases stayed unmatched. The germline V gene has CDR1 LNHDA and CDR2 SQIVND (reference sequence). CDR3 in DNA: TGTGCCAGTAGTATCTCACAGGGGGGTCAGCCCCAGCATTTT. Protein: CASSISQGGQPQHF.

This chain links TRBV6-2 or TRBV6-3 with TRBJ2-5, with TRBD2 matching over 7 bases. The germline gives CDR1 MNHEY, CDR2 SVGEGT. With 8 bases clipped from V and 2 bases from J, the junction kept 14 bases outside the gene matches. This CDR3 region has 16 residues. CDR3 sequence (DNA): TGTGCCAGCCAACCTGGGATAGCGGGCCCGCAAGAGACCCAGTACTTC. Its translation: CASQPGIAGPQETQYF.

The chain carries TRBV28 and TRBJ2-1; D might be TRBD2 (6 bases). The CDR3 length is 13 residues. Deletions cut 7 bases from V and 10 bases from J, with 17 bases between. The V gene's germline CDR1 is MDHEN and CDR2 SYDVKM. The CDR3 DNA sequence: TGTGCCAGCAACCATGGGGGACTGTCCGAGCAGTTCTTC. It yields the protein CASNHGGLSEQFF.

This clonotype has only a few counts. The rearrangement joins TRBV15 to TRBJ1-2, with 8 bases aligning to TRBD1. J gave up 3 bases and V 0 bases, and 9 bases lay outside the gene matches. Germline loops: CDR1 LNHNV, CDR2 YYDKDF (reference sequence). The CDR3 is 17 residues long. The CDR3 nucleotides read TGTGCCACCAGCAGAGACGAATACATGACAGGGGACTATGGCTACACCTTC. Translation gives CATSRDEYMTGDYGYTF.

A few counts support this clonotype. The chain joins TRBV11-2 to TRBJ2-5, with 11 bases lining up with TRBD2. Germline values: CDR1 SGHAT, CDR2 FQNNGV. The trim removed 0 bases at V and 1 base at J, leaving 4 bases unmatched. This CDR3 is 17 amino acids long. The CDR3, as DNA: TGTGCCAGCAGCTTAGATCGGGGACTAGCGGTCCAAGAGACCCAGTACTTC. It encodes CASSLDRGLAVQETQYF.

The table lists this clonotype with a count of one. V gene TRBV28 combines with J gene TRBJ1-3, with D hard to call. V lost 6 bases, J lost 0 bases, and 12 bases lay in between. The germline V gene has CDR1 MDHEN and CDR2 SYDVKM. This CDR3 comprises 15 residues. The CDR3 coding sequence is TGTGCCAGCAGCGGCGGGGATAGCTCTGGAAACACCATATATTTT. This codes for CASSGGDSSGNTIYF.

The V gene is TRBV6-2 or TRBV6-3, the J gene TRBJ2-5; D ambiguous. The CDR3 has 17 residues. The germline V and J ends were trimmed by 5 bases and 4 bases, with 23 bases remaining between them. Germline V gives CDR1 MNHEY, CDR2 SVGEGT. The CDR3 region has the DNA TGTGCCAGCAGTACAACACCCCAGACCTCCTGGGGAGAGACCCAGTACTTC. Translating gives CASSTTPQTSWGETQYF.

The chain carries TRBV19 and TRBJ1-6; 8 positions match TRBD1. Germline V gene sequence: CDR1 LNHDA, CDR2 SQIVND (reference sequence). The CDR3 spans 15 residues. Trimming removed 7 bases from V and 9 bases from J; junction bases left unmatched: 11. The DNA for the CDR3 is TGTGCCAGTACCATCGGACAGGGTATCGGTTCACCCCTCCACTTT. Translating it yields CASTIGQGIGSPLHF.

The CDR3 sequence: CASSEQNNSPLHF. The CDR3 DNA is TGTGCCAGCAGTGAACAGAATAATTCACCCCTCCACTTT. V and J are TRBV6-1 and TRBJ1-6, with D hard to call. Germline V CDR1 and CDR2: MNHNS, SASEGT. CDR3 length: 13 residues. With 2 bases removed from V and 5 bases from J, the gap between germline ends came to 4 bases.

The chain links TRBV28 to TRBJ1-6; possible D gene TRBD1, 5 bases. The CDR3 is made up of 11 amino acids. CDR1 is MDHEN and CDR2 is SYDVKM in the germline V gene. V dropped 3 bases and J dropped 15 bases, with 9 bases sitting between them. CDR3 sequence reads: CASSFRGDLHF. The CDR3 DNA sequence: TGTGCCAGCAGTTTCCGGGGCGACCTCCACTTT.

This chain links TRBV25-1 with TRBJ2-3, with D tentatively TRBD2 (6 bases). The germline V gene has CDR1 MGHDK and CDR2 SYGVNS. V lost 2 bases to trimming and J lost 5 bases, with 11 bases between them. This CDR3 has 14 amino acids. CDR3 DNA sequence: TGTGCCAGCAGTGAAAGACTGGGGGGAGATACGCAGTATTTT. Translated: CASSERLGGDTQYF.

The chain's CDR3 is CAWGTGDYYGYTF. Here the CDR3 DNA reads TGTGCCTGGGGGACAGGGGACTACTATGGCTACACCTTC. This chain links TRBV30 with TRBJ1-2; TRBD1 matches at 10 bases. Germline loops: CDR1 GTSNPN, CDR2 SVGIG (reference sequence). Trimming took 5 bases from V and 3 from J; bases not matched to a gene: 3. This CDR3 has 13 residues.

The J gene is TRBJ2-5, the V gene TRBV28; D not certain. The germline V gene encodes CDR1 MDHEN and CDR2 SYDVKM. The CDR3 runs to 13 residues. V was clipped by 3 bases and J by 3 bases, with 8 bases between them. CDR3 bases: TGTGCCAGCAGTTTGAATGGGGAAGAGACCCAGTACTTC. It yields the protein CASSLNGEETQYF.

The chain carries TRBV5-1 and TRBJ1-2; 8 nucleotides match TRBD1. V shed 2 bases and J 3 bases; nucleotides not matched to a gene: 6. The germline V gene encodes CDR1 SGHRS and CDR2 YFSETQ. CDR3 length equals 15 residues. The CDR3 coding sequence is TGCGCCAGCAGCTTACCAGGGGGCGATGACTATGGCTACACCTTC. The encoded protein is CASSLPGGDDYGYTF.

This chain links TRBV25-1 with TRBJ1-2; 10 bases match TRBD1. This CDR3 region has 14 residues. Germline CDR1 MGHDK, CDR2 SYGVNS. With V trimmed by 6 bases and J by 4 bases, 5 bases remained unmatched. CDR3 region: CASRGTGEPYGYTF. CDR3 nucleotides: TGTGCCAGCAGGGGGACAGGGGAGCCCTATGGCTACACCTTC.

As regards this clonotype: An end of the junction does not agree with germline; a read error may underlie this. The rearrangement joins TRBV20-1 to TRBJ1-6; D gene ambiguous. This CDR3 has 12 residues. Germline loops: CDR1 DFQATT, CDR2 SNEGSKA (reference sequence). The CDR3 loop reads CSAANPNSPLYF. For the CDR3, the DNA is TGCAGTGCTGCAAACCCTAATTCACCCCTCTACTTT.

The J gene is TRBJ2-5, the V gene TRBV7-9; 7 positions agree with TRBD1. J gave up 0 bases and V 4 bases, and 14 bases lay outside the gene matches. The CDR3 sequence is 18 residues long. Germline V CDR1 and CDR2: SEHNR, FQNEAQ (reference sequence). The CDR3 DNA follows: TGTGCCAGCAGCTCTTCCACAGGAAAGACAGGGTACCAAGAGACCCAGTACTTC. Residues: CASSSSTGKTGYQETQYF. Filled out from reference TRBV7-9 and TRBJ2-5, the complete variable domain reads DTGVSQNPRHKITKRGQNVTFRCDPISEHNRLYWYRQTLGQGPEFLTYFQNEAQLEKSRLLSDRFSAERPKGSFSTLEIQRTEQGDSAMYLCASSSSTGKTGYQETQYFGPGTRLLVL.